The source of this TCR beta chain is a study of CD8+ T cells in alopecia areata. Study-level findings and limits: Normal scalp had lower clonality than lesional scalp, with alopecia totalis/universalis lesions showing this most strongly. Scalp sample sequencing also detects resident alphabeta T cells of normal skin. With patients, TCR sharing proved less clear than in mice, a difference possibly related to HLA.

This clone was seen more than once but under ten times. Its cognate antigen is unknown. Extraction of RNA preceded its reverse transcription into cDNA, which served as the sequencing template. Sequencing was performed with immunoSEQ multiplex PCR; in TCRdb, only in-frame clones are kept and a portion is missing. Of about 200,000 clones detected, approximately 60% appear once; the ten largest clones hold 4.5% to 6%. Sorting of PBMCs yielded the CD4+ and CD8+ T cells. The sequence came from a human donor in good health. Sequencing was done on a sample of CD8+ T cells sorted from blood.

The CDR3 loop is CSVELAGLFTGELFF. In nucleotides, the CDR3 is TGCAGCGTTGAATTGGCAGGGTTATTCACCGGGGAGCTGTTTTTT. This chain uses TRBV29-1 with TRBJ2-2; D is possibly TRBD1 (5 bases). CDR3 length equals 15 residues. CDR1 and CDR2 from the germline V gene are SQVTM and ANQGSEA. V lost 2 bases and J lost 4, with 14 bases in between.